This entry features one T cell receptor (beta chain) sequence. The antigen this receptor binds is unknown. Qualities for individual bases were not recorded, and no much larger clone is one base off. The entry originates in a study of T cell repertoires in Merkel cell carcinoma (dated by TCRdb to between 2019 and 2020). As for the study more broadly: Patients who had received intralesional immunotherapy or systemic immune checkpoint blockade ahead of the biopsy were left out. Tetramer sorting, cloning and paired TCR sequencing of expanded tumor-infiltrating lymphocytes were first used to define MCPyV-specific clonotypes. Inclusion required a diagnosis of MCPyV-positive Merkel cell carcinoma and successful in vitro expansion of tumor-infiltrating lymphocytes.

Every study subject tested positive for serum antibodies to T-antigen and had biopsy-confirmed Merkel cell carcinoma that was MCPyV-positive. Genomic DNA was extracted from roughly six adjacent 10-micron frozen tumor sections without any cell sorting or culture. Tumor biopsy tissue of roughly 5 x 5 x 5 mm was frozen in optimal cutting temperature compound. In the frozen biopsy, scout sections stained with hematoxylin and eosin confirmed plenty of Merkel cell carcinoma along with infiltrating cells. The immunoSEQ assay was used both to sequence TRB CDR3 from tumor genomic DNA and to process the resulting data. The table was pulled from immuneACCESS by TCRdb, which kept in-frame rearrangements only. Such tables lose some clones; where checked, under half of the loss comes from unresolved V genes, and the rest has no known cause. This sample gives 11,000 to 15,000 clones in total; around 74% of them show up just once. More than 15% of the sample is held by the ten biggest clonotypes.

Here is what the overall study found, with its caveats: The study did not examine normal tissue biopsies.

The CDR3 covers 12 residues, taking in both the cysteine and the phenylalanine. The CDR3 DNA has 36 bases and is translated from base 1. V drops 5 bases and J drops 2 bases, leaving 6 bases in between. In the germline V gene, CDR1 corresponds to MDHEN and CDR2 to SYDVKM. The TCR comes from an adult with Merkel cell carcinoma. Sequences were obtained from tumor tissue. The chain is assembled from TRBV28 and TRBJ1-2; perhaps TRBD1 is the D gene, with 5 bases matching. Read as DNA, the sequence is TGTGCCAGCAGTGGGGACAACTATGGCTACACCTTC. This encodes CASSGDNYGYTF.